Given below is one TCR beta chain in context. The sample is drawn from a study of T cell changes during pregnancy in multiple sclerosis. Assay used: immunoSEQ multiplex PCR; TCRdb lists only in-frame clones, some missing. The table shows about 84,000 clones, with 90% to 95% occurring only once. This CDR3 is 16 amino acids long. V dropped 4 bases and J dropped 2; count of bases not matched to a gene: 4. Germline V CDR1 and CDR2: SGHNT, YYREEE (reference sequence). V is TRBV5-4 and J is TRBJ2-1; 12 positions agree with TRBD2. Sequencing was performed on peripheral blood, taken in the second trimester of pregnancy. The origin of this receptor is a female donor in good health, enrolled as a control in a pregnancy study. CDR3 bases: TGTGCCAGCAGCAAGACTAGCGGGAGCACCTACAATGAGCAGTTCTTC. Amino acids: CASSKTSGSTYNEQFF. The complete variable domain, with remaining parts taken from reference TRBV5-4 and TRBJ2-1, reads ETGVTQSPTHLIKTRGQQVTLRCSSQSGHNTVSWYQQALGQGPQFIFQYYREEENGRGNFPPRFSGLQFPNYSSELNVNALELDDSALYLCASSKTSGSTYNEQFFGPGTRLTVL.